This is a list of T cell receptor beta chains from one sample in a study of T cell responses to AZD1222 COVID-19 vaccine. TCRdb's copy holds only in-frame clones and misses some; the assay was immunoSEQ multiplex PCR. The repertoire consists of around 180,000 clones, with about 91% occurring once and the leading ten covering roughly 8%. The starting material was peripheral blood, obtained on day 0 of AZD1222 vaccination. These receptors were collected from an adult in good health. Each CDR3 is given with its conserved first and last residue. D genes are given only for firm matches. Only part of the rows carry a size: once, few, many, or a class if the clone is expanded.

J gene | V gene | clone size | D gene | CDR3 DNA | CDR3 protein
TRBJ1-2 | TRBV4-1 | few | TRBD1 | TGCGCCAGCAGCCAAAGGACAGGGGCTTACGGCTACACCTTC | CASSQRTGAYGYTF
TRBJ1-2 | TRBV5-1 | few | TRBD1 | TGCGCCAGCAGCTTGCAGCAAGGGACAGGTCATGGCTACACCTTC | CASSLQQGTGHGYTF
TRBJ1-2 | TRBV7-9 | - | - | TGTGCCAGCAGCTTACGAGAGGGCGCGGCCTCTGGCTACACCTTC | CASSLREGAASGYTF
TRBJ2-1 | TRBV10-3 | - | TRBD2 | TGTGCCACTAGGACTAGAACTGACCGTGAGCAGTTCTTC | CATRTRTDREQFF
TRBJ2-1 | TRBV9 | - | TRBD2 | TGTGCCAGCACGGGAACTAGCGGGGGGGCAAGTGAGCAGTTCTTC | CASTGTSGGASEQFF
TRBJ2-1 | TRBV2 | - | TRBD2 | TGTGCCACCCAACTCCGCCGGACGAGGGAGGGCCTTGGGGATGAGCAGTTCTTC | CATQLRRTREGLGDEQFF
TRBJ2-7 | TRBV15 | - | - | TGTGCCACCAGCAGAGATGCGGATTCCTACGAGCAGTACTTC | CATSRDADSYEQYF
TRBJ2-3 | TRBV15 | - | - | TGTGCCACCAGCAAAGGGGGGCTCAGCACAGATACGCAGTATTTT | CATSKGGLSTDTQYF
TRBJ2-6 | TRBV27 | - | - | TGTGCCAGCCGTGCTGCAGGGGCCAACGTCCTGACTTTC | CASRAAGANVLTF
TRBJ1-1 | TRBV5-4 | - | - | TGTGCCAGCAGCTTGGGACAGAGATTGAACACTGAAGCTTTCTTT | CASSLGQRLNTEAFF
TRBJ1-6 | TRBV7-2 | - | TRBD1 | TGTGCCAGCAGCTACCGACAGGGAAGCAATTCACCCCTCCACTTT | CASSYRQGSNSPLHF
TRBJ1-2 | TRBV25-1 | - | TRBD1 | TGTGCCAGCAGTGAATACCAGGGGGCGAGGGGCTACACCTTC | CASSEYQGARGYTF
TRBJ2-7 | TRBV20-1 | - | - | TGCAGTGCTAGTGTTCCAGGGGTCTCCTACGAGCAGTACTTC | CSASVPGVSYEQYF
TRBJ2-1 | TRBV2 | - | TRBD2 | TGTGCCAGCAGACCCACTAGCGGGGCTTCCTACAATGAGCAGTTCTTC | CASRPTSGASYNEQFF